These 5 T cell receptor beta chains were sequenced from one sample in a study of response to subunit inactivated influenza vaccine. TCRdb ran MiXCR on the RT-PCR reads and lists one entry per CDR3 protein. The sample lists about 620,000 distinct CDR3 sequences, about 11% occurring once. The data were also submitted as part of a second study, on T cells expressing NK-cell markers. That publication notes: What made the TCR beta cDNA was 5'RACE template switching with UMIs.

Material: PBMCs from blood, obtained on the day of vaccination. These receptors were taken from a man in his fifties or sixties who received an inactivated influenza vaccine.

This chain links TRBV20-1 with TRBJ2-5; 10 bases are shared with TRBD2. This CDR3 is 13 amino acids long. Per the germline V gene, CDR1 is DFQATT and CDR2 is SNEGSKA (reference sequence). The V gene end was trimmed by 2 bases and the J gene end by 5 bases; junction bases not matched to a gene: 2. CDR3 region: CSARLAGEETQYF. The CDR3 DNA sequence: TGCAGTGCTAGACTAGCGGGAGAGGAGACCCAGTACTTC.

The CDR3 region is CASSFRYQETQYF. The CDR3, as DNA: TGTGCCAGCAGTTTCCGGTACCAAGAGACCCAGTACTTC. The rearrangement links TRBV12-3 or TRBV12-4 to TRBJ2-5; D unresolved. The CDR3 has 13 amino acids. V lost 3 bases and J 0 bases, leaving 5 bases between the germline ends.

V usage is TRBV6-5 and J usage is TRBJ1-1; D is unclear. CDR3 size: 15 residues. V lost 0 bases, J lost 5 bases, and 13 bases lay in between. The V gene's germline CDR1 is MNHEY and CDR2 SVGAGI. The CDR3 region has the DNA TGTGCCAGCAGTTACTCGCCCCAGCTTAATACTGAAGCTTTCTTT. Translation gives CASSYSPQLNTEAFF.

This clonotype was seen only a few times. The chain uses TRBV10-1 and TRBJ1-1; D remains ambiguous. Germline lookup yields CDR1 WNHNN and CDR2 SYGVQD (reference sequence). V lost 3 bases and J lost 1, with 3 bases in between. The CDR3 is 12 residues long. The CDR3, as DNA: TGCGCCAGCAGTGAACAGAACACTGAAGCTTTCTTT. Translation gives CASSEQNTEAFF.

To note about this clonotype: Given a much more abundant clone one base away, this may be a read error. The chain combines TRBV12-3 or TRBV12-4 with TRBJ1-1; a weak D match, TRBD1 (6 bases). V lost 6 bases and J lost 3, with 11 bases in between. This CDR3 is 13 amino acids long. The CDR3 DNA is TGTGCCAGCAGCCAAGGACAGCACACTGAAGCTTTCTTT. Amino acid sequence: CASSQGQHTEAFF.